Included here is one T cell receptor (beta chain) sequence, with context. Its specificity is unknown. This sample stems from a study of T cell responses to AZD1222 COVID-19 vaccine. Background on the study: Some second doses came at about 4 weeks and others at about 12 weeks; these were pooled.

The table came from immunoSEQ multiplex PCR; TCRdb's copy has only in-frame clones and leaves some out. Of under 200,000 clones in the sample, 94% were seen once. The CDR3 contains 17 residues. Germline CDR1 reads SGHVS; CDR2 reads FNYEAQ. The junction had 10 bases not matched to a gene; V was cut back by 1 base and J by 2 bases. Findings of the study overall: Sampling that yielded the repertoires occurred only after the peak T cell response. Only a handful of AZD1222 recipients tested seropositive at baseline. Donors were chiefly white British, with a greater number of females, and clonal diversity was perhaps underestimated.

The origin of this receptor is an adult in good health. The sample in question was peripheral blood, obtained on day 0 of AZD1222 vaccination. The V and J genes are TRBV7-6 and TRBJ2-5; TRBD2 matches 7 bases. The chain's CDR3 is CASSLVRGRAGQETQYF. DNA for the CDR3: TGTGCCAGCAGCTTAGTACGAGGGAGGGCGGGTCAAGAGACCCAGTACTTC.